Shown below are 18 T cell receptor beta chains from a single sample sequenced in a study of CD8 T cells in ankylosing spondylitis. TCRdb re-called the 5' RACE reads with MiXCR, one entry per CDR3 protein. The data contain over 110,000 distinct CDR3 sequences, 7.5% to 9.5% of them singletons. The sequencing input was synovial fluid, either unsorted or a sorted T cell fraction (not recorded which). Source of these receptors: a male donor with ankylosing spondylitis.

This chain connects TRBV30 to TRBJ2-5, with D unclear. CDR3 size: 15 residues. V was cut by 1 base and J by 5 bases, with 17 bases left in between. Germline V gives CDR1 GTSNPN, CDR2 SVGIG (reference sequence). The DNA for the CDR3 is TGTGCCTGGAGTGAAAATCTCCCCCCGAGGGAGACCCAGTACTTC. This encodes CAWSENLPPRETQYF.

For this clonotype: A junction boundary mismatches the germline segment, possibly from a read error. V usage is TRBV20-1 and J usage is TRBJ1-3; D not certain. CDR1 is DFQATT, CDR2 SNEGSKA, per germline (reference sequence). The CDR3 covers 17 residues. The CDR3 loop is CSARDLGNLESANTIYF. The CDR3 DNA follows: TGCAGTGCTAGAGATCTAGGGAATCTTGAGTCTGCAAACACCATATATTTT.

The chain links TRBV20-1 to TRBJ1-1; D call uncertain. Trimming pared 0 bases from V and 8 bases from J, leaving 10 bases between. Germline-derived CDR1 and CDR2 are DFQATT and SNEGSKA (reference sequence). CDR3 length equals 12 residues. The chain's CDR3 is CSARDRVDEAFF. The CDR3 nucleotides read TGCAGTGCTAGAGATAGAGTCGACGAAGCTTTCTTT.

The chain carries TRBV7-8 and TRBJ1-2; D perhaps matches TRBD1 (6 bases). V dropped 4 bases and J dropped 2 bases, with 11 bases sitting between them. This CDR3 is 14 amino acids long. Looked up from germline, CDR1 is SGHVS and CDR2 is FQNEAQ. The CDR3 protein is CASSSDSMNYGYTF. The DNA for the CDR3 is TGTGCCAGCAGCTCGGACAGTATGAACTATGGCTACACCTTC.

In this sample, this clonotype turned up many times. This sequence joins TRBV20-1 and TRBJ1-2, with TRBD1 matching over 10 bases. The CDR3 consists of 13 residues. Germline lookup yields CDR1 DFQATT and CDR2 SNEGSKA (reference sequence). Germline trimming cut 8 bases from V and 8 bases from J; bases unmatched to any gene: 11. CDR3 in DNA: TGCAGTCATCCGCCGGGACAGGGGATGGGCTACACCTTC. Its translation is CSHPPGQGMGYTF.

This clonotype was recorded at least ten times. The CDR3 spells CASSRGMGDRMNIQYF. The CDR3 DNA is TGTGCCAGCAGCAGGGGGATGGGGGACAGGATGAACATTCAGTACTTC. This chain connects TRBV3-1 to TRBJ2-4; 8 nucleotides align to TRBD1. Germline V gene lookup returns CDR1 LGHDT and CDR2 YNNKEL (reference sequence). The CDR3 is made up of 16 amino acids. With V trimmed by 5 bases and J by 7 bases, 13 bases remained unmatched.

In this sample, this clonotype turned up many times. The chain carries TRBV7-6 and TRBJ1-3, with 7 positions matching TRBD1. In germline, CDR1 is SGHVS, CDR2 FNYEAQ. CDR3 length: 18 amino acids. V dropped 5 bases and J dropped 0; count of bases not matched to a gene: 13. The CDR3 protein is CASSRIGTASFSGNTIYF. CDR3 nucleotides: TGTGCCAGCAGCCGAATCGGGACAGCTTCTTTCTCTGGAAACACCATATATTTT.

The chain recombines TRBV20-1 with TRBJ1-1; D unclear. Germline V gene lookup returns CDR1 DFQATT and CDR2 SNEGSKA (reference sequence). The CDR3 consists of 12 residues. V shed 3 bases and J shed 0 bases, with 5 bases lying between them. As DNA, the CDR3 is TGCAGTGCTAGGGCATTGAACACTGAAGCTTTCTTT. Its translation is CSARALNTEAFF.

The rearrangement uses TRBV20-1 and TRBJ2-7; a possible D gene is TRBD1 (6 bases). The CDR3 runs 15 residues. The germline CDR1 and CDR2 sequences are DFQATT and SNEGSKA (reference sequence). V was trimmed by 5 bases and J by 4 bases, leaving 21 bases between them. The CDR3 nucleotides are TGCAGTGCTTTCCTACTCCGGGACACCGCATACGAGCAGTACTTC. Encoded protein: CSAFLLRDTAYEQYF.

The table lists this clonotype with a few counts. V is TRBV29-1 and J is TRBJ1-1, with D possibly being TRBD1 (5 bases). The CDR3 has 12 residues. Trimming left V 2 bases short and J 8 bases short, with 12 bases between. The V gene's germline CDR1 is SQVTM and CDR2 ANQGSEA. CDR3 sequence: CSVENQRTEAFF. In DNA form, the CDR3 reads TGCAGCGTTGAAAATCAACGGACAGAAGCTTTCTTT.

In its sample, this clonotype was seen a few times. V usage is TRBV14 and J usage is TRBJ2-7; no clear D gene. The CDR3 is 12 residues long. Germline V CDR1 and CDR2: SGHDN, FVKESK. Trimming cost V 3 bases and J 5 bases, with 8 bases left between them. The CDR3: CASSHQPHEQYF. The CDR3 DNA follows: TGTGCCAGCAGCCATCAGCCTCACGAGCAGTACTTC.

This clonotype was seen repeatedly, ten times or more. The rearrangement uses TRBV20-1 and TRBJ1-2; 7 bases are a match to TRBD1. The germline gives CDR1 DFQATT, CDR2 SNEGSKA (reference sequence). The CDR3 is 12 residues long. Trimming at V came to 6 bases and at J to 8 bases, leaving 9 bases not matched to a gene. Here the CDR3 reads CSAEGQTYGYTF. The CDR3 bases are TGCAGTGCCGAGGGACAGACATACGGCTACACCTTC.

This clonotype was observed a few times. The chain carries TRBV4-2 and TRBJ2-4; tentative D call: TRBD1 (5 bases). CDR1 LGHNA and CDR2 YNFKEQ come from the germline V gene. Trimming removed 0 bases at V and 0 bases at J, with 9 bases between. The CDR3 has 16 amino acids. The CDR3 coding sequence is TGTGCCAGCAGCCAAGATGACGACAGAGCCAAAAACATTCAGTACTTC. Protein product: CASSQDDDRAKNIQYF.

Only a few counts were recorded for this clonotype. The rearrangement joins TRBV7-9 to TRBJ2-2; D possibly uses TRBD1 or TRBD2 (5 bases each). Germline V CDR1 and CDR2: SEHNR, FQNEAQ (reference sequence). The length of the CDR3 is 15 residues. V shed 5 bases and J shed 6 bases, with 16 bases lying between them. This CDR3 is CASSPWTLGAGELFF. The DNA of the CDR3 is TGTGCCAGCAGCCCCTGGACCTTGGGGGCCGGGGAGCTGTTTTTT.

Only a few counts were recorded for this clonotype. The V call is TRBV5-6, the J call TRBJ1-2, with D unresolved. The length of the CDR3 is 12 residues. CDR1 SGHDT and CDR2 YYEEEE come from the germline V gene. Trimming shortened V by 2 bases and J by 8 bases, and 10 bases separated the two germline ends. CDR3 in DNA: TGTGCCAGCAGCTTCTCCCTCGGCGGCTACACCTTC. This sequence encodes CASSFSLGGYTF.

With respect to this clonotype: Here the CDR3 omits its conserved ending phenylalanine or tryptophan, so a read error is the likely source. No DNA is shown, since the ends of the CDR3 on it are uncertain; the CDR3 is the one TCRdb lists. This sequence joins TRBV5-1 and TRBJ2-7. The germline CDR1 and CDR2 sequences are SGHRS and YFSETQ. The CDR3 extends over 14 residues, inclusive of both ends. The chain's CDR3 is CASSLNGKSSYEQY.

This clonotype was recorded at least ten times. The rearrangement joins TRBV3-1 to TRBJ2-7, with TRBD1 identical over 8 bases. The germline CDR1 and CDR2 sequences are LGHDT and YNNKEL (reference sequence). There are 16 residues in the CDR3. The junction had 10 bases not matched to a gene; V was cut back by 4 bases and J by 2 bases. Here the CDR3 reads CASSPNAGQGAYEQYF. The CDR3 region has the DNA TGTGCCAGCAGCCCGAATGCTGGACAGGGTGCCTACGAGCAGTACTTC.

This clonotype showed up many times. This sequence joins TRBV7-9 and TRBJ2-7; no definite D call. The V gene's germline CDR1 is SEHNR and CDR2 FQNEAQ (reference sequence). This CDR3 comprises 13 residues. V was pared by 1 base and J by 7 bases, with 11 bases between. CDR3: CASSLDSPWEQYF. CDR3 DNA: TGTGCCAGCAGCTTAGATAGCCCGTGGGAGCAGTACTTC.